This T cell receptor beta chain is from a study of regulatory T cells in long-lasting Graves disease. Turning to the study itself: With positive TSH receptor antibodies and over 5 years of antithyroid drugs, Graves' disease was considered persistent.

Germline V gives CDR1 MNHNS, CDR2 SASEGT. Trimming shortened V by 8 bases and J by 3 bases, and 22 bases separated the two germline ends. This CDR3 is built from 17 residues. As for time point: persistent/refractory GD, antithyroid drugs over 5 years with positive TRAb. PBMCs were the source of the RNA used for TCR sequencing. The study's findings and limits: Thyroid tissue went unstudied; only peripheral blood was examined. TRBV28, TRBJ1-2 and TRBJ2-5 were favored in persistent disease.

This clonotype is medium-sized (0.01 to 0.1%). The antigen is not known. Investigators prepared the TCR beta libraries by applying iRepertoire HTBI primers and Arm-PCR of CDR3 regions. TCRdb recomputed calls from the multiplex PCR reads with MiXCR, one row per CDR3 protein. The table includes 350,000 to 450,000 distinct CDR3 sequences, roughly a fifth detected once. Sample: peripheral blood mononuclear cells (PBMCs), taken when the disease was refractory, from a patient treated with antithyroid drugs. This rearrangement joins TRBV6-1 to TRBJ1-4; tentative D call: TRBD1 (6 bases). This receptor was obtained from a female donor with Graves disease. CDR3 nucleotide sequence: TGTGCCAGCGCGGATCCTTACCCCGGGACACCTAATGAAAAACTGTTTTTT. Residues: CASADPYPGTPNEKLFF.